This entry lists 3 T cell receptor beta chains sequenced from one sample in a study of cytomegalovirus exposure and HLA in healthy donors. Primers: 60 Vbeta forward and 13 Jbeta reverse. The assay was immunoSEQ multiplex PCR, and TCRdb's table has in-frame clones only and misses some. The table lists more than 95,000 clones, 78% of them singletons. Sequencing was carried out using PBMCs. The receptors were gathered from a woman aged 40 to 50 in good health and CMV-seronegative.

V and J are TRBV19 and TRBJ2-1; 7 bases are a match to TRBD2. Trimming cost V 5 bases and J 3 bases; bases outside gene matches: 19. Per germline, CDR1 LNHDA and CDR2 SQIVND (reference sequence). The CDR3 runs 19 residues. Here the CDR3 DNA reads TGTGCCAGTAGTCCCCATCATAGCGGGTGGGCCGTCCGCTACAATGAGCAGTTCTTC. Amino acid sequence: CASSPHHSGWAVRYNEQFF.

This chain connects TRBV9 to TRBJ2-1; 15 nucleotides match TRBD2. The junction had 9 bases not matched to a gene; V was cut back by 2 bases and J by 0 bases. The germline gives CDR1 SGDLS, CDR2 YYNGEE. The CDR3 contains 20 residues. CDR3 nucleotide sequence: TGTGCCAGCAGCGTTCACACCGGGACTAGCGGGAGGAGCTCCTACAATGAGCAGTTCTTC. Its translation: CASSVHTGTSGRSSYNEQFF.

The rearrangement joins TRBV7-2 to TRBJ2-7; 11 bases are shared with TRBD2. Trimming removed 2 bases from V and 5 bases from J; junction bases left unmatched: 11. CDR3 size: 17 residues. Per germline, CDR1 SGHTA and CDR2 FQGNSA. The DNA for the CDR3 is TGTGCCAGCAGCTTACCGGACGTTACTAGCGGGGGAGACGAGCAGTACTTC. Translation gives CASSLPDVTSGGDEQYF.